Presented here are 8 T cell receptor beta chains from one specimen sequenced in a study of blood T cell repertoires in COVID-19. Generated by immunoSEQ multiplex PCR, the TCRdb table keeps only in-frame clones and is missing some. The sample has some 300,000 clones, 85% to 90% seen once; the top ten hold 4% to 5%. What was sequenced was PBMCs or T cells enriched from blood (not recorded which). These receptor sequences come from a man aged 25-45 years who had recovered from COVID-19.

The chain employs TRBV10-3 and TRBJ2-7; D may be TRBD2 (6 bases). This CDR3 is 13 amino acids long. The V and J ends lost 4 bases and 1 base respectively, with 8 bases between them. Germline-derived CDR1 and CDR2 are ENHRY and SYGVKD. The CDR3 DNA follows: TGTGCCATCAGTGTGGGGGGTTCCTACGAGCAGTACTTC. Amino acid sequence: CAISVGGSYEQYF.

This sequence joins TRBV5-4 and TRBJ2-7, with TRBD2 identical over 12 bases. CDR3 size: 14 residues. CDR1 and CDR2 from the germline V gene are SGHNT and YYREEE (reference sequence). J was trimmed by 4 bases and V by 2 bases; bases with no gene match: 1. The CDR3 bases are TGTGCCAGCAGCTTCGGGACTAGCGGGTACGAGCAGTACTTC. Protein: CASSFGTSGYEQYF.

This chain joins TRBV5-6 and TRBJ1-6; 7 bases match TRBD1. V was clipped by 2 bases and J by 8 bases; unmatched bases: 10. Germline lookup yields CDR1 SGHDT and CDR2 YYEEEE. The CDR3 is 16 amino acids. The CDR3, as DNA: TGTGCCAGCAGCTTTCGCTTTGGGCAGGGGGATTCACCCCTCCACTTT. This gives the protein CASSFRFGQGDSPLHF.

The genes are TRBV5-4 and TRBJ2-6; weak D call: TRBD1 (6 bases). The CDR3 contains 16 residues. Trimming stripped 4 bases from V and 0 bases from J, with 11 bases between. CDR1 and CDR2 (germline): SGHNT, YYREEE (reference sequence). This CDR3 reads CASSTGLGSGANVLTF. For the CDR3, the DNA is TGTGCCAGCAGCACAGGGTTGGGCTCTGGGGCCAACGTCCTGACTTTC.

V gene TRBV9 combines with J gene TRBJ1-3, with 7 bases identical to TRBD1. In germline, CDR1 is SGDLS, CDR2 YYNGEE. Losses at the gene ends were 4 bases for V and 1 base for J; bases not matched to a gene: 17. The CDR3 totals 19 residues. This chain's CDR3 is CASSPRTGGPLTSGNTIYF. In DNA form, the CDR3 reads TGTGCCAGCAGCCCCCGGACAGGAGGCCCTTTAACTTCTGGAAACACCATATATTTT.

The genes are TRBV5-1 and TRBJ2-7, with TRBD2 as a possible D gene (5 bases). The CDR3 extends over 18 amino acids. Trimming pared 2 bases from V and 5 bases from J, leaving 26 bases between. In germline, CDR1 is SGHRS, CDR2 YFSETQ. The CDR3 DNA sequence: TGCGCCAGCAGCTTCGACGTTCGGGGAGTCGATTTAGTCGACGAGCAGTACTTC. It translates to CASSFDVRGVDLVDEQYF.

The gene calls are TRBV5-5 and TRBJ1-1; D possibly corresponds to TRBD1 (5 bases). The germline V gene has CDR1 SGHKS and CDR2 YYEKEE (reference sequence). The CDR3 has 14 amino acids. The V end lost 8 bases, the J end lost 2 bases, and 16 bases lay between the germline ends. The CDR3 nucleotides are TGTGCCAGTAGCATACAGGCGGCCAACACTGAAGCTTTCTTT. Translated: CASSIQAANTEAFF.

This clone was detected only once. DNA of the CDR3: TGTGCCAGCAGTGTCAAGTTGGGGGCGGGAGCTATCGAGCAGTACTTC. Its translation: CASSVKLGAGAIEQYF. The gene calls are TRBV6-1 and TRBJ2-7; maybe TRBD2 (7 bases). Germline V gene lookup returns CDR1 MNHNS and CDR2 SASEGT. CDR3 size: 16 residues. The V end was cut by 4 bases, the J end by 6 bases, with 22 bases between.